The following is a T cell receptor (beta chain) sequence with its context. The specificity of this receptor is unknown. Base qualities are not provided; no much larger clone lies one nucleotide away. This entry comes from a study of blood T cell repertoires in COVID-19 (dated by TCRdb to the early 2020s). For the study in its entirety: Collaborator samples came from the United States, Italy and Spain and covered acute and convalescent phases of COVID-19. The material from the prospective study consisted of cDNA or gDNA derived from T cells, B-cell-depleted T cells, or PBMCs. Deeply sampled blood TCRbeta repertoires from subjects exposed to, actively infected with, or recovered from COVID-19 were included in the dataset. A freely available public database, intended as a resource for researchers studying the immune response to SARS-CoV-2, is where the repertoires were released. The samples were drawn from the first 160 participants of the ongoing ImmuneRACE study and from some 1,300 subjects provided by 6 global collaborators. Sample metadata almost always included a de-identified subject ID, COVID-19 status, age in years and sex. HLA class I and class II types, where available, came from metadata supplied by the sample provider rather than from assay-based typing.

General conclusions and limits of the study: Clinical and demographic metadata were provided uncurated, with the amount varying by source and participant.

The CDR3 sequence holds 16 residues, the cysteine and phenylalanine included. Of the read, only the CDR3 DNA is kept; its 48 bases are in frame from base 1. From a lookup of the germline V gene, CDR1 and CDR2 are SNHLY and FYNNEI. V loses 7 bases at its end and J loses 4 bases; junction bases beyond the gene matches: 13. Participants in the prospective study were enrolled through a virtual design, were aged roughly 18 to 100 years, and lived in roughly 25 United States geographic areas. Cohort assignment in the prospective study relied on participant-reported clinical history from a screening survey and a study questionnaire. In the prospective study, mobile phlebotomists collected whole blood, serum and a nasopharyngeal or oropharyngeal swab from each participant. Additional blood draws and questionnaires over an approximately 2-month period could optionally be provided by prospective study participants. Before DNA extraction, prospective study blood samples were shipped either frozen or at room temperature.

The immunoSEQ Assay, a bias-controlled multiplex PCR, was used to amplify TCRbeta CDR3 regions from genomic DNA. In the source study's methods: The number of nucleated cells in each sample was estimated by amplification of reference gene primers within the assay. To quantify the absolute abundance of each unique TCRbeta CDR3 rearrangement, sequence reads were collapsed and filtered. For each sample, productive Simpson clonality was calculated by taking the square root of Simpson's diversity index across productive rearrangements. The clones in this table, taken by TCRdb from immuneACCESS, are in-frame only. Not every clone is retained; where verified, under half of the shortfall comes from an unresolved V gene, and the cause of the rest is unknown. V, J and clone size reflect that table, while D and trimming were determined from the DNA. This sample is represented by roughly 260,000 clones; 87% of them were singletons. The top ten constitute 2% to 3% of the sample.

Sequencing was carried out using PBMCs or T cells enriched from blood (not recorded which). Recombination joined TRBV2 with TRBJ1-5; 7 junctional bases match TRBD1. The sequence derives from a woman younger than 45 with acute COVID-19. Here is the DNA: TGTGCCAGCAAGGGAACTGAGGGACAGAGAAATCAGCCCCAGCATTTT. Its translation reads: CASKGTEGQRNQPQHF.